This T cell receptor beta chain was documented in a study of OX40 agonist ivuxolimab in advanced cancers. Looking at the study overall: Eligibility rules accepted prior anti-PD-1, anti-PD-L1 or anti-CTLA-4 therapy, and approximately 40% had some. Broader study findings: More expanded clones were seen, on average, in CD8+ T cells than in CD4+. Clonal expansion from baseline to week 6 occurred in both CD4+ and CD8+ T cells.

Points on this clone: What it recognizes is unknown.

Sequencing used immunoSEQ multiplex PCR; TCRdb keeps in-frame clones, though not all of them. The table has about 93,000 clones, just over 90% seen once. Source: CD4+ or CD8+ T cells sorted from blood, taken in a trial of the OX40 agonist ivuxolimab. This receptor was taken from an adult with an advanced solid tumor such as melanoma, head and neck, liver or kidney cancer.

The CDR3 DNA reads as TGTGCCAGTAGTATTCGGACTAGCGGGAGCAGGTTCATTAACAATGAGCAGTTCTTC. It encodes CASSIRTSGSRFINNEQFF. The rearrangement uses TRBV19 and TRBJ2-1, with TRBD2 matching 13 bases. The junction had 13 bases not matched to a gene; V was cut back by 3 bases and J by 5 bases. This CDR3 region has 19 residues. Germline CDR1 reads LNHDA; CDR2 reads SQIVND (reference sequence).